One and the same sample provided the 16 T cell receptor beta chains below, sequenced in a study of T cells after yellow fever vaccination. From the 5' RACE reads, TCRdb called clonotypes with MiXCR, one entry per CDR3 protein. Among 250,000 to 300,000 distinct CDR3 sequences listed, roughly 4.8% were seen once. The source was CD4+ T cells sorted from PBMCs, collected on the day of the yellow fever booster vaccination. The receptors stem from a man aged 18-30 years who received the YFV17D yellow fever vaccine.

This clonotype was seen ten or more times. This chain joins TRBV7-9 and TRBJ1-3; a weak D match, TRBD1 (5 bases). The CDR3 contains 16 residues. Germline V lookup: CDR1 SEHNR, CDR2 FQNEAQ (reference sequence). Trimming pared 1 base from V and 8 bases from J, leaving 18 bases between. The CDR3 DNA reads as TGTGCCAGCAGCTTAGGTGAGACCGGGACTTCGGACACCATATATTTT. It encodes CASSLGETGTSDTIYF.

This sequence joins TRBV4-3 and TRBJ1-2; tentatively, D is TRBD1 (5 bases). The CDR3 consists of 16 residues. Germline V CDR1 and CDR2: LGHNA, YSLEER. Deletions cut 1 base from V and 2 bases from J, with 14 bases between. The CDR3 nucleotides read TGCGCCAGCAGCCAAGGGTATGGGGGTACCAACTATGGCTACACCTTC. The encoded protein is CASSQGYGGTNYGYTF.

This clonotype was found many times. The J gene is TRBJ2-7, the V gene TRBV30; either TRBD1 or TRBD2 may fit D (5 bases each). The V end was cut by 3 bases, the J end by 5 bases, with 17 bases between. The CDR3 is made up of 14 amino acids. Looked up from germline, CDR1 is GTSNPN and CDR2 is SVGIG (reference sequence). CDR3 in amino acids: CAWSKGQGVNEQYF. The CDR3 nucleotides read TGTGCCTGGAGCAAGGGGCAGGGAGTCAACGAGCAGTACTTC.

This clonotype was detected only a few times. The chain couples TRBV7-8 to TRBJ1-6; D is perhaps TRBD1 (5 bases). V was pared by 5 bases and J by 8 bases, with 13 bases between. The CDR3 runs to 14 residues. Germline V gene sequence: CDR1 SGHVS, CDR2 FQNEAQ. CDR3 coding DNA: TGTGCCAGCAGCAGCCGCAGGGTGGATTCACCCCTCCACTTT. This codes for CASSSRRVDSPLHF.

The table lists this clonotype with a few counts. The chain combines TRBV5-1 with TRBJ1-1; the D gene is possibly TRBD1 (6 bases). The CDR3 contains 14 residues. Trimming shortened V by 0 bases and J by 11 bases, and 17 bases separated the two germline ends. Germline assignment: CDR1 SGHRS and CDR2 YFSETQ. Here the CDR3 reads CASSLGGGGANAFF. In DNA form, the CDR3 reads TGCGCCAGCAGCTTGGGAGGCGGGGGCGCAAACGCTTTCTTT.

This clonotype was seen many times. The rearrangement joins TRBV5-1 to TRBJ2-5, with D possibly TRBD2 on 6 matching bases. The germline V gene encodes CDR1 SGHRS and CDR2 YFSETQ. CDR3 length: 16 residues. Trimming left V 3 bases short and J 1 base short, with 16 bases between. The CDR3 loop is CASSSGGRGSQETQYF. Written as DNA, the CDR3 is TGCGCCAGCAGCTCCGGCGGGCGGGGTTCCCAAGAGACCCAGTACTTC.

The CDR3 loop is CSAPPGLAGLYQETQYF. DNA of the CDR3: TGCAGTGCCCCCCCGGGGCTAGCGGGGTTGTATCAAGAGACCCAGTACTTC. The genes are TRBV20-1 and TRBJ2-5; 9 bases map to TRBD2. Looked up from germline, CDR1 is DFQATT and CDR2 is SNEGSKA (reference sequence). The CDR3 is made up of 17 amino acids. With V trimmed by 6 bases and J by 2 bases, 16 bases remained unmatched.

This rearrangement joins TRBV6-6 to TRBJ2-5; D gene ambiguous. Trimming pared 5 bases from V and 5 bases from J, leaving 9 bases between. Looked up from germline, CDR1 is MNHNY and CDR2 is SVGAGI (reference sequence). The CDR3 is 12 residues long. CDR3 loop: CASSTPGETQYF. CDR3 in DNA: TGTGCCAGCAGTACCCCAGGCGAGACCCAGTACTTC.

This clonotype was counted at least ten times. The chain is built from TRBV5-6 and TRBJ2-3; 8 bases fit TRBD2. V shed 5 bases and J 4 bases; nucleotides not matched to a gene: 9. Germline V CDR1 and CDR2: SGHDT, YYEEEE. The CDR3 contains 15 residues. Written as DNA, the CDR3 is TGTGCCAGCAGTTATCGGGGGGGCTGGGCAGATACGCAGTATTTT. As protein: CASSYRGGWADTQYF.

In this sample, this clonotype turned up many times. The V and J genes are TRBV7-2 and TRBJ1-4; 7 bases line up with TRBD1. With 5 bases clipped from V and 7 bases from J, the junction kept 22 bases outside the gene matches. CDR1 and CDR2 (germline): SGHTA, FQGNSA. This CDR3 comprises 19 residues. The CDR3 DNA follows: TGTGCCAGCAGCCCTGCGACTTTAAGGGGGCTAAGGATGGGTGAAAAACTGTTTTTT. Translating gives CASSPATLRGLRMGEKLFF.

In this sample, this clonotype turned up many times. The chain combines TRBV25-1 with TRBJ1-2; no clear D. The CDR3 has 13 amino acids. Germline loops: CDR1 MGHDK, CDR2 SYGVNS. Trimming pared 2 bases from V and 0 bases from J, leaving 4 bases between. The CDR3 coding sequence is TGTGCCAGCAGTGAACAGTCTAACTATGGCTACACCTTC. Amino acids: CASSEQSNYGYTF.

In this sample, this clonotype turned up a few times. This chain joins TRBV5-8 and TRBJ2-2; the D gene is possibly TRBD1 (5 bases). Germline assignment: CDR1 SGHTS and CDR2 YDEGEE. The CDR3 has 17 residues. V shed 0 bases and J shed 2 bases, with 14 bases lying between them. CDR3 coding DNA: TGTGCCAGCAGCTTGGTCCGACAGATCCTTAACACCGGGGAGCTGTTTTTT. Translation: CASSLVRQILNTGELFF.

In its sample, this clonotype was seen many times. The V call is TRBV6-2 or TRBV6-3, the J call TRBJ2-2; D remains ambiguous. Germline V lookup: CDR1 MNHEY, CDR2 SVGEGT. This CDR3 is built from 15 residues. Trimming took 2 bases from V and 4 from J, leaving 11 bases between them. The CDR3: CASSYEPRGTGELFF. The CDR3 nucleotides read TGTGCCAGCAGTTACGAGCCCCGAGGCACCGGGGAGCTGTTTTTT.

This chain uses TRBV20-1 with TRBJ2-1, with D hard to call. Germline V CDR1 and CDR2: DFQATT, SNEGSKA (reference sequence). The CDR3 runs to 12 residues. Deletions cut 0 bases from V and 8 bases from J, with 8 bases between. As DNA, the CDR3 is TGCAGTGCTAGAGATCTTGGGGATGAGCAGTTCTTC. This encodes CSARDLGDEQFF.

This clonotype came up a few times. The chain has TRBV5-1 and TRBJ1-1, with TRBD1 identical over 10 bases. The junction had 1 base not matched to a gene; V was cut back by 2 bases and J by 3 bases. CDR3 length: 14 residues. Germline CDR1 SGHRS, CDR2 YFSETQ. DNA for the CDR3: TGCGCCAGCAGCTTCGGGACAGGGGACACTGAAGCTTTCTTT. Translated, it gives CASSFGTGDTEAFF.

This clonotype was counted ten times or more. V and J are TRBV12-3 or TRBV12-4 and TRBJ2-3, with D uncertain. This CDR3 has 13 residues. The germline V and J ends were trimmed by 5 bases and 8 bases, with 14 bases remaining between them. The CDR3: CASSLHRRPTQYF. In DNA form, the CDR3 reads TGTGCCAGCAGTCTCCACCGCCGGCCTACGCAGTATTTT.